This is a list of T cell receptor beta chains from one sample in a study of blood T cell repertoires in COVID-19. TCRdb's copy holds only in-frame clones and misses some; the assay was immunoSEQ multiplex PCR. The repertoire holds more than 250,000 clones, with about nine tenths as singletons. The sample was peripheral blood. The receptor source for this set is a man between 50 and 59 years old with active or convalescent COVID-19. Both conserved end residues are part of each CDR3. The order of the fields is V gene, D gene, J gene, clone size, CDR3 DNA, CDR3 protein. D genes are given only for firm matches. Expanded clones get a size class; other rows say once, few or many, or leave the size out.

v_gene: TRBV19
d_gene: .
j_gene: TRBJ1-3
abundance: .
CDR3nt: TGTGCCAGTAGTACGACAGTAGCTCCTGGAAACACCATATATTTT
CDR3aa: CASSTTVAPGNTIYF

v_gene: TRBV7-8
d_gene: .
j_gene: TRBJ1-1
abundance: once
CDR3nt: TGTGCCAGCAGCGCAGGGCTCAGCAACACTGAAGCTTTCTTT
CDR3aa: CASSAGLSNTEAFF

v_gene: TRBV18
d_gene: .
j_gene: TRBJ1-4
abundance: once
CDR3nt: TGTGCCAGCTCACCTCAACGGGAGACTAATGAAAAACTGTTTTTT
CDR3aa: CASSPQRETNEKLFF

v_gene: TRBV3-1/TRBV3-2
d_gene: .
j_gene: TRBJ2-6
abundance: .
CDR3nt: TGTGCCAGCAGCCGCCAGGCGGGGGCCAACGTCCTGACTTTC
CDR3aa: CASSRQAGANVLTF

v_gene: TRBV6-5
d_gene: .
j_gene: TRBJ1-1
abundance: .
CDR3nt: TGTGCCAGCAGAATAGCGTCAGACACTGAAGCTTTCTTT
CDR3aa: CASRIASDTEAFF

v_gene: TRBV2
d_gene: .
j_gene: TRBJ1-1
abundance: .
CDR3nt: TGTGCCAGCAGAGAGCAGGAGAACACTGAAGCTTTCTTT
CDR3aa: CASREQENTEAFF

v_gene: TRBV6-1
d_gene: .
j_gene: TRBJ1-2
abundance: .
CDR3nt: TGTGCCAGCAGTGTCCGACAGCCCGCCGTGATCTATGGCTACACCTTC
CDR3aa: CASSVRQPAVIYGYTF

v_gene: TRBV5-5
d_gene: .
j_gene: TRBJ1-1
abundance: .
CDR3nt: TGTGCCAGCAGCTTGGTTACAGGGAACACTGAAGCTTTCTTT
CDR3aa: CASSLVTGNTEAFF

v_gene: TRBV5-6
d_gene: TRBD1
j_gene: TRBJ2-7
abundance: .
CDR3nt: TGTGCCAGCAGCTTTATGAACCAGGGGGTTCCGTACGAGCAGTACTTC
CDR3aa: CASSFMNQGVPYEQYF

v_gene: TRBV18
d_gene: TRBD1
j_gene: TRBJ2-5
abundance: .
CDR3nt: TGTGCCAGCTCCTCCTCCGGGACAGGGGAGGAGACCCAGTACTTC
CDR3aa: CASSSSGTGEETQYF

v_gene: TRBV5-8
d_gene: .
j_gene: TRBJ2-7
abundance: .
CDR3nt: TGTGCCAGCAGCTTGTATCAGGGGAACGAGCAGTACTTC
CDR3aa: CASSLYQGNEQYF

v_gene: TRBV9
d_gene: TRBD1
j_gene: TRBJ1-2
abundance: .
CDR3nt: TGTGCCAGCAGCGTCGGACAGGGGGCTGGCTACACCTTC
CDR3aa: CASSVGQGAGYTF

v_gene: TRBV3-1/TRBV3-2
d_gene: TRBD1
j_gene: TRBJ1-1
abundance: .
CDR3nt: TGTGCCAGCAGCCAAGATGGGACAGCTATGAACACTGAAGCTTTCTTT
CDR3aa: CASSQDGTAMNTEAFF

v_gene: TRBV19
d_gene: TRBD1
j_gene: TRBJ2-7
abundance: .
CDR3nt: TGTGCCAGTAGTATAGTGGGACAGAGCTACGAGCAGTACTTC
CDR3aa: CASSIVGQSYEQYF

v_gene: TRBV4-3
d_gene: .
j_gene: TRBJ2-5
abundance: .
CDR3nt: TGCGCCAGCAGCCAAGATCGGGGTCGGGAGACCCAGTACTTC
CDR3aa: CASSQDRGRETQYF

v_gene: TRBV19
d_gene: .
j_gene: TRBJ1-4
abundance: .
CDR3nt: TGTGCCAGTAGTACGGTTCGAGGGCGGGAAAAACTGTTTTTT
CDR3aa: CASSTVRGREKLFF

v_gene: TRBV4-3
d_gene: TRBD1
j_gene: TRBJ2-7
abundance: .
CDR3nt: TGCGCCAGCAGCCAAGTGGGGGACAGGGGCCACGAGCAGTACTTC
CDR3aa: CASSQVGDRGHEQYF

v_gene: TRBV7-7
d_gene: .
j_gene: TRBJ2-2
abundance: .
CDR3nt: TGTGCTAGCAGCTTAAGACTAGGGTCCACCGGGGAGCTGTTTTTT
CDR3aa: CASSLRLGSTGELFF

v_gene: TRBV5-1
d_gene: .
j_gene: TRBJ2-3
abundance: .
CDR3nt: TGCGCCAGCAGCTTGACGCAGGGGAGTACAGATACGCAGTATTTT
CDR3aa: CASSLTQGSTDTQYF

v_gene: TRBV5-1
d_gene: .
j_gene: TRBJ2-2
abundance: .
CDR3nt: TGCGCCAGCAAGTCGGCGAACACCGGGGAGCTGTTTTTT
CDR3aa: CASKSANTGELFF

v_gene: TRBV18
d_gene: TRBD2
j_gene: TRBJ2-3
abundance: .
CDR3nt: TGTGCCAGCTCAACCGGGGGGGCCTACACAGATACGCAGTATTTT
CDR3aa: CASSTGGAYTDTQYF

v_gene: TRBV10-2
d_gene: .
j_gene: TRBJ1-5
abundance: few
CDR3nt: TGCGCCAGCAGGGACTACTCCCGTCCAGGGCAGCCCCAGCATTTT
CDR3aa: CASRDYSRPGQPQHF

v_gene: TRBV5-1
d_gene: .
j_gene: TRBJ2-3
abundance: .
CDR3nt: TGCGCCAGCAGCTACTCCACAGATACGCAGTATTTT
CDR3aa: CASSYSTDTQYF

v_gene: TRBV6-6
d_gene: TRBD1
j_gene: TRBJ1-4
abundance: .
CDR3nt: TGTGCCAGCAGTTATTCACAGGGGCATGAAAAACTGTTTTTT
CDR3aa: CASSYSQGHEKLFF

v_gene: TRBV19
d_gene: .
j_gene: TRBJ2-3
abundance: few
CDR3nt: TGTGCCAGTAGTAGGGCTTACAACACAGATACGCAGTATTTT
CDR3aa: CASSRAYNTDTQYF

v_gene: TRBV5-1
d_gene: TRBD1
j_gene: TRBJ2-7
abundance: .
CDR3nt: TGCGCCAGCCGCTTCCAACGGGACAGGGCACCCTACGAGCAGTACTTC
CDR3aa: CASRFQRDRAPYEQYF

v_gene: TRBV2
d_gene: .
j_gene: TRBJ1-1
abundance: .
CDR3nt: TGTGCCAGCAGTGGACAGGAGAACACTGAAGCTTTCTTT
CDR3aa: CASSGQENTEAFF

v_gene: TRBV5-1
d_gene: .
j_gene: TRBJ2-7
abundance: .
CDR3nt: TGCGCCAGCAGCTTGGATTCGACAGAACAAAGCTACGAGCAGTACTTC
CDR3aa: CASSLDSTEQSYEQYF

v_gene: TRBV14
d_gene: TRBD2
j_gene: TRBJ2-3
abundance: .
CDR3nt: TGTGCCAGCAGCCAAGCGGGGACTAGCGGATTTTCTACGCAGTATTTT
CDR3aa: CASSQAGTSGFSTQYF

v_gene: TRBV5-6
d_gene: .
j_gene: TRBJ2-5
abundance: .
CDR3nt: TGTGCCAGCAGCTCCCGGGACTCCCAGTACTTC
CDR3aa: CASSSRDSQYF

v_gene: TRBV2
d_gene: TRBD1
j_gene: TRBJ2-7
abundance: .
CDR3nt: TGTGCCAGCAGGGACAGGTTGAGCTCCTACGAGCAGTACTTC
CDR3aa: CASRDRLSSYEQYF

v_gene: TRBV18
d_gene: TRBD1
j_gene: TRBJ2-7
abundance: once
CDR3nt: TGTGCCAGCTCACCTACGACAGGGGCGCGATACGAGCAGTACTTC
CDR3aa: CASSPTTGARYEQYF

v_gene: TRBV5-4
d_gene: TRBD1
j_gene: TRBJ1-5
abundance: few
CDR3nt: TGTGCCAGCACCAACGACCGGGACAGGGGGAAGACGGAGGGTCAGCCCCAGCATTTT
CDR3aa: CASTNDRDRGKTEGQPQHF

v_gene: TRBV30
d_gene: .
j_gene: TRBJ2-3
abundance: .
CDR3nt: TGTGCCTGGAGTGTACAAGTGACTAGCACAGATACGCAGTATTTT
CDR3aa: CAWSVQVTSTDTQYF

v_gene: TRBV28
d_gene: TRBD1
j_gene: TRBJ1-2
abundance: few
CDR3nt: TGTGCCAGCAGGGGACAGAACTATGGCTACACCTTC
CDR3aa: CASRGQNYGYTF

v_gene: TRBV21-1
d_gene: .
j_gene: TRBJ1-2
abundance: .
CDR3nt: TGTGCCAGCAGCCCGAAGCCCACCTTTGGACAGGCTAACTATGGCTACACCTTC
CDR3aa: CASSPKPTFGQANYGYTF

v_gene: TRBV28
d_gene: TRBD1
j_gene: TRBJ1-4
abundance: .
CDR3nt: TGTGCCAGCAGTTTAATGGGGACAGGCCCTAATGAAAAACTGTTTTTT
CDR3aa: CASSLMGTGPNEKLFF

v_gene: TRBV24-1
d_gene: .
j_gene: TRBJ2-7
abundance: .
CDR3nt: TGTGCCACCAGTGGGGGGGGCAGCGGCGAGCAGTACTTC
CDR3aa: CATSGGGSGEQYF

v_gene: TRBV10-3
d_gene: .
j_gene: TRBJ1-5
abundance: .
CDR3nt: TGTGCCATCGGGAGGAATCAGCCCCAGCATTTT
CDR3aa: CAIGRNQPQHF

v_gene: TRBV6-5
d_gene: .
j_gene: TRBJ1-2
abundance: few
CDR3nt: TGTGCCAGCAGTTACAGGAGCAGGGGTTATGGCTACACCTTC
CDR3aa: CASSYRSRGYGYTF

v_gene: TRBV7-9
d_gene: .
j_gene: TRBJ1-1
abundance: .
CDR3nt: TGTGCCAGCAGCTCACTATTTGGAAGGATGAACACTGAAGCTTTCTTT
CDR3aa: CASSSLFGRMNTEAFF

v_gene: TRBV9
d_gene: TRBD2
j_gene: TRBJ2-3
abundance: .
CDR3nt: TGTGCCAGCAGCGAGAGCGGGGGGGCCGACACAGATACGCAGTATTTT
CDR3aa: CASSESGGADTDTQYF

v_gene: TRBV7-2
d_gene: TRBD1
j_gene: TRBJ1-4
abundance: .
CDR3nt: TGTGCCAGCAGCCCCAGGGGACAGGGGAGTGAAAAACTGTTTTTT
CDR3aa: CASSPRGQGSEKLFF

v_gene: TRBV6-5
d_gene: TRBD1
j_gene: TRBJ2-1
abundance: once
CDR3nt: TGTGCCAGCAGTTACCGTCGGGACAGGGATAATGAGCAGTTCTTC
CDR3aa: CASSYRRDRDNEQFF

v_gene: TRBV28
d_gene: TRBD1
j_gene: TRBJ2-2
abundance: .
CDR3nt: TGTGCCAGCAGGGCGTCTGGGACAGGGGAAACCGGGGAGCTGTTTTTT
CDR3aa: CASRASGTGETGELFF

v_gene: TRBV4-1
d_gene: TRBD1
j_gene: TRBJ1-2
abundance: .
CDR3nt: TGCGCCAGCAGCCAAGACCGGGGGACAGGGGGCCAGGGTGGCTACACCTTC
CDR3aa: CASSQDRGTGGQGGYTF

v_gene: TRBV5-4
d_gene: TRBD1
j_gene: TRBJ2-7
abundance: .
CDR3nt: TGTGCCAGCAGCTTGATGGGGACAGGCTCCTACGAGCAGTACTTC
CDR3aa: CASSLMGTGSYEQYF

v_gene: TRBV19
d_gene: .
j_gene: TRBJ1-2
abundance: once
CDR3nt: TGTGCCAGTAGTATGAACAGGGAGTATGGCTACACCTTC
CDR3aa: CASSMNREYGYTF

v_gene: TRBV29-1
d_gene: TRBD1
j_gene: TRBJ2-2
abundance: .
CDR3nt: TGCAGCGTTGGGGGATTGACAGGGGCGAACACCGGGGAGCTGTTTTTT
CDR3aa: CSVGGLTGANTGELFF

v_gene: TRBV6-5
d_gene: TRBD1
j_gene: TRBJ1-2
abundance: .
CDR3nt: TGTGCCAGCAGGGTAGGGGACAGCCAACGGGGCTACACCTTC
CDR3aa: CASRVGDSQRGYTF

v_gene: TRBV10-3
d_gene: TRBD1
j_gene: TRBJ2-2
abundance: once
CDR3nt: TGTGCCATCAGTGGTTACGGGACAGCCACCGGGGAGCTGTTTTTT
CDR3aa: CAISGYGTATGELFF

v_gene: TRBV5-1
d_gene: .
j_gene: TRBJ2-5
abundance: .
CDR3nt: TGCGCCAGCAGCCCCGACAGCACTAAAGAGACCCAGTACTTC
CDR3aa: CASSPDSTKETQYF

v_gene: TRBV6-2/TRBV6-3
d_gene: .
j_gene: TRBJ1-5
abundance: .
CDR3nt: TGTGCCAGCAGTTACTCGTTACAGGGCGGGCAGCCCCAGCATTTT
CDR3aa: CASSYSLQGGQPQHF